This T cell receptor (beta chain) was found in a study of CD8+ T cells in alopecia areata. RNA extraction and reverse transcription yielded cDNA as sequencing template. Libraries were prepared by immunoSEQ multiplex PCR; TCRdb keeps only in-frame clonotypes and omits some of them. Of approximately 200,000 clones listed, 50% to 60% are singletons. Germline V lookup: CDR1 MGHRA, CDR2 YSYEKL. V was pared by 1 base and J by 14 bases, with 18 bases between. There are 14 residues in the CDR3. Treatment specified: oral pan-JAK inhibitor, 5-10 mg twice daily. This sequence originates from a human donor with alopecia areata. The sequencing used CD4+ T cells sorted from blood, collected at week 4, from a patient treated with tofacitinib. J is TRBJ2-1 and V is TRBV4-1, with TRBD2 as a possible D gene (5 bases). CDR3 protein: CASSQVVSDGAEFF. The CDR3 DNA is TGCGCCAGCAGCCAAGTCGTTAGCGACGGCGCTGAGTTCTTC.